The present entry profiles one T cell receptor beta chain with its context. The data were taken from a study of control samples from healthy donors and cancer patients. Assay: immunoSEQ multiplex PCR; the TCRdb copy retains only in-frame clones and omits some. Here the sample spans roughly 120,000 clones, about 86% being singletons. The CDR3 is 14 amino acids. Trimming cost V 5 bases and J 13 bases, with 18 bases left between them. Germline CDR1 reads SGHTA; CDR2 reads FQGNSA. The TCR was taken from a man younger than 40 in good health. The material sequenced was blood. The chain combines TRBV7-2 with TRBJ1-6, with D possibly matching TRBD1 (5 bases). The CDR3 DNA reads as TGTGCCAGCAGCCCCCGGAAAGGGGCGGATCCCCTCCACTTT. This encodes CASSPRKGADPLHF.